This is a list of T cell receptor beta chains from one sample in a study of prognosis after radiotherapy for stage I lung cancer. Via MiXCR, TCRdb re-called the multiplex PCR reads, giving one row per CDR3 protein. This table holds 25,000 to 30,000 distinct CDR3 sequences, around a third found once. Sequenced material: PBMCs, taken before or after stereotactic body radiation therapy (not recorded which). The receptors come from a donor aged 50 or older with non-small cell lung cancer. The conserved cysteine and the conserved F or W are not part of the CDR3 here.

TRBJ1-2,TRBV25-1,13,ASSEGVGSNYGYT
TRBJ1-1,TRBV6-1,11,ASAREASTEAF
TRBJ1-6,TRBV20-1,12,SAGGTETNSPLH
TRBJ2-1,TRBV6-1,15,ASSPSSGMEAYNEQF
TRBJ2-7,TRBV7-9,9,ASGLTNEQY
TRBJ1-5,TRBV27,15,ASTPFGGYRSNQPQH
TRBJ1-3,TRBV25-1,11,ASSDPGGNTIY
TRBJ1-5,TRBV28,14,ASSPWTGVSNQPQH
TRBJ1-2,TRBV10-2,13,ASSERLPPPAGYT
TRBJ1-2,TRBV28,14,ASSSNRGEASYGYT
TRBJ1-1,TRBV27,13,ASSYSGNGNTEAF
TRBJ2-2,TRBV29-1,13,SVDPGGANTGELF
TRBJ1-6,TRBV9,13,ASTPRGLDNSPLH
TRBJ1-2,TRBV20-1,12,SARRSPPLYGYT
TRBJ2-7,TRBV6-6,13,ASSYSHAGFYEQY
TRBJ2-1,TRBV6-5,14,ASSYSMGAHYNEQF
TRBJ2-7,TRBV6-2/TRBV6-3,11,ASSHTREYEQY
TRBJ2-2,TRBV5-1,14,ASSLDGTGLPGELF
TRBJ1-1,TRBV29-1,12,SVVNALTNTEAF
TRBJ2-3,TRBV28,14,ASSLGRRHDKDTQY
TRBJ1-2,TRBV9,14,ASSVGAGQGDAGYT
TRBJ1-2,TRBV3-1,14,ASSQFLSKSNYGYT
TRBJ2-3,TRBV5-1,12,ASSLPDHADTQY
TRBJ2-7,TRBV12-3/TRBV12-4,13,ASSPTSGITYEQY
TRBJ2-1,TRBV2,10,ASTGDYNEQF
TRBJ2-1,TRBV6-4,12,ASSVAGGRNEQF
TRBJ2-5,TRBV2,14,ASSDTQFGQAETQY
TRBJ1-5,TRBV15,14,ATSRDRGGSNQPQH
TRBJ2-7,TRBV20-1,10,SARDPPYEQY
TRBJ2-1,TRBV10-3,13,AISSGTGIYNEQF
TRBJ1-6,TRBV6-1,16,ASRKWPGQGLWNSPLH
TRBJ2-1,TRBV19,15,ASSPGAFGTGYNEQF
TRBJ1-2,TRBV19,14,ASSMGRGRIGYGYT
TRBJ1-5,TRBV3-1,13,ASSQVLGSNQPQH
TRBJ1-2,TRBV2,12,ASRIFGLNYGYT
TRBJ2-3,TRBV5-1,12,ASSTTAGTDTQY
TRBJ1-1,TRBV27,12,ASSWEGAWTEAF
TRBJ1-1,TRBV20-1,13,SAREKGTGPTEAF
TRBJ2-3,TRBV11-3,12,ASSERGSPDTQY
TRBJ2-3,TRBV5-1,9,ASSFVDTQY
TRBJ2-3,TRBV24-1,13,ATSDRLGSTDTQY
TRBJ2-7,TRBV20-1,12,SAGRGGASYEQY
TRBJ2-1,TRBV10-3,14,AISGPGLAGHNEQF
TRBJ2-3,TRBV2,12,AITEVSSTDTQY
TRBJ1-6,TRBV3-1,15,ASSQEGSGGGNSPLH
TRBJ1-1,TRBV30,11,AWSRWGTTEAF
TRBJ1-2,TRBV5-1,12,ASSEAGGDYGYT
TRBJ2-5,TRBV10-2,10,ASSNRVETQY
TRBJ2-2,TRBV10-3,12,AIRSLGNTGELF
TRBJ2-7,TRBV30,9,AWSVGGKQY